This TCR beta chain was retrieved from a study of T-cell memory formation after mild COVID-19. Overall study results and limits: Prior to infection, memory already included some responding clones, suggesting cross-reactive memory joined.

Losses at the gene ends were 3 bases for V and 4 bases for J; bases not matched to a gene: 5. The CDR3 totals 15 residues. A few counts support this clonotype. The antigen remains unidentified. TCR alpha and TCR beta cDNA libraries carrying sample barcodes and UMIs came from 5'RACE with constant-segment primers. Each CDR3 protein gets one entry after TCRdb re-called the 5' RACE reads with MiXCR. The sample lists just over 300,000 distinct CDR3 sequences, less than 20% occurring once. The clonotype originates from a man between 18 and 35 years old who had mild COVID-19 (a few samples of this study predate the infection). Cell type and time point are not known. The gene calls are TRBV12-3 or TRBV12-4 and TRBJ2-3, with 9 bases identical to TRBD1. Sequencing used PBMCs or a T cell subset sorted from them (not recorded which). The CDR3 spells CASSFGTGPPDTQYF. The CDR3 DNA sequence: TGTGCCAGCAGTTTCGGGACAGGGCCACCAGATACGCAGTATTTT.